The entry below gives a single T cell receptor beta chain sequence along with its context. The record originates from a study of blood T cell repertoires in COVID-19. About the research overall: Samples of COVID-19 (acute and convalescent) were obtained from the United States, Italy and Spain. PBMCs, B-cell-depleted T cells, or T cells were the source of the cDNA or gDNA that made up the material.

Germline CDR1 MRHNA, CDR2 SNTAGT. Trimming left V 5 bases short and J 4 bases short, with 13 bases between. This CDR3 has 14 residues. Profiling relied on immunoSEQ multiplex PCR, and the TCRdb table lists in-frame clones only, not all of them. The sample consists of roughly 150,000 clones, more than 75% of them appearing once. This chain uses TRBV6-4 with TRBJ2-3; D perhaps matches TRBD2 (6 bases). The clonotype originates from a man aged 60-69 years with acute or convalescent COVID-19. Input material: peripheral blood. CDR3 sequence: CASSSRGSPDTQYF. For the CDR3, the DNA is TGTGCCAGCAGTTCACGGGGGTCCCCAGATACGCAGTATTTT.